This T cell receptor beta chain stems from a study of blood T cell repertoires in COVID-19. TCRdb keeps only in-frame clones here, not all; method: immunoSEQ multiplex PCR. There are roughly 30,000 clones in the sample; roughly nine tenths occur only once, and 28% lies in the top ten. The CDR3 length is 15 residues. The germline CDR1 and CDR2 sequences are SGHRS and YFSETQ. Germline trimming cut 0 bases from V and 1 base from J; bases unmatched to any gene: 3. The sequenced sample was peripheral blood. The source of this sequence is a man at least 80 years old with acute or convalescent COVID-19. This chain links TRBV5-1 with TRBJ1-1, with 7 bases that match TRBD1. Written as DNA, the CDR3 is TGCGCCAGCAGCTTGGTAGGGACAGCGAACACTGAAGCTTTCTTT. It translates to CASSLVGTANTEAFF.